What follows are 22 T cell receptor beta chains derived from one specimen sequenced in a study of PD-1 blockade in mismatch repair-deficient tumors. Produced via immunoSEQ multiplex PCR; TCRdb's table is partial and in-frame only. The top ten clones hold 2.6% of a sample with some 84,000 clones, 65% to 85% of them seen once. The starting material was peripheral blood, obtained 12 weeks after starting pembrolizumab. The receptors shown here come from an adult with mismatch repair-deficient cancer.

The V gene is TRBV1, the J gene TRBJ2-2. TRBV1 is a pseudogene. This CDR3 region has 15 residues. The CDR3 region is CTSSQDRRGSGELFF. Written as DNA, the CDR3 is TGCACCAGCAGCCAAGATAGGAGGGGGTCCGGGGAGCTGTTTTTT.

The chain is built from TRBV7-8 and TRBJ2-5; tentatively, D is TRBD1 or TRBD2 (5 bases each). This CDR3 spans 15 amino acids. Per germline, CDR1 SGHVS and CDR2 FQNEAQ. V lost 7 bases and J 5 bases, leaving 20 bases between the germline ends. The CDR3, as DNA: TGTGCCAGCACCACCATGTCGGGGCGTCAGGAGACCCAGTACTTC. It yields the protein CASTTMSGRQETQYF.

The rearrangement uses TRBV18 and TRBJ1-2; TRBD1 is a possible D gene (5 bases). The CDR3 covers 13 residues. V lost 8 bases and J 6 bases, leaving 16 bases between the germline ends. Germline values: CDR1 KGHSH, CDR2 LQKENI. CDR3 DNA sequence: TGTGCCAGCGGGCAGGGAAGTAAGCATGGCTACACCTTC. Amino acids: CASGQGSKHGYTF.

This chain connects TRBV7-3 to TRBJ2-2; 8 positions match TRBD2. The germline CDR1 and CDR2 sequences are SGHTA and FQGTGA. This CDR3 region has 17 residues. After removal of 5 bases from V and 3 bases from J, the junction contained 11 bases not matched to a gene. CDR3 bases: TGTGCCAGCAGCCCTCACAGCGGGAGCCGTTACACCGGGGAGCTGTTTTTT. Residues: CASSPHSGSRYTGELFF.

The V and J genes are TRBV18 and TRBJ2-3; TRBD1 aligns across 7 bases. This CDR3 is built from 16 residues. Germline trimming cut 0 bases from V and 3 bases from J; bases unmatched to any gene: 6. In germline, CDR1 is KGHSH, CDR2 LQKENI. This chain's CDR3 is CASSPPNRGVTDTQYF. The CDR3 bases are TGTGCCAGCTCACCACCAAACAGGGGTGTGACAGATACGCAGTATTTT.

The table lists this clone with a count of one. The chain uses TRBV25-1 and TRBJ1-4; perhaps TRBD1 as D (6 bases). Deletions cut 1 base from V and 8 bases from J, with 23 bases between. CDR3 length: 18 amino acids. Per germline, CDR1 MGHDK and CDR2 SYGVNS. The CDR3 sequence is CASSESETGIATGEKLFF. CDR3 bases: TGTGCCAGCAGTGAATCGGAAACAGGGATAGCGACTGGGGAAAAACTGTTTTTT.

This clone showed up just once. Written as DNA, the CDR3 is TGTGCCAGCAGCCCGAGCGGGAGCAAGACCTACGAGCAGTACTTC. It is translated as CASSPSGSKTYEQYF. This chain joins TRBV9 and TRBJ2-7; TRBD2 agrees at 8 bases. CDR1 SGDLS and CDR2 YYNGEE come from the germline V gene. The CDR3 consists of 15 residues. After removal of 4 bases from V and 2 bases from J, the junction contained 8 bases not matched to a gene.

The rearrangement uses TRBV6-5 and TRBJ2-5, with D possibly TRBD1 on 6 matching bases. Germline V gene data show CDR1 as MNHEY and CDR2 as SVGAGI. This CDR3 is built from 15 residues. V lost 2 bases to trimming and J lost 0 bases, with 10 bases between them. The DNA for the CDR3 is TGTGCCAGCAGTTACACGCAGGGGTACCAAGAGACCCAGTACTTC. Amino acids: CASSYTQGYQETQYF.

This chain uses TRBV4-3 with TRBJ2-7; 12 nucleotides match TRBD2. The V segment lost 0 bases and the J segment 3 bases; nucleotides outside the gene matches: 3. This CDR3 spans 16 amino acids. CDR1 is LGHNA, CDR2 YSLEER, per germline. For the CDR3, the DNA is TGCGCCAGCAGCCAAGAAATGGGACTAGCGGGCTACGAGCAGTACTTC. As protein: CASSQEMGLAGYEQYF.

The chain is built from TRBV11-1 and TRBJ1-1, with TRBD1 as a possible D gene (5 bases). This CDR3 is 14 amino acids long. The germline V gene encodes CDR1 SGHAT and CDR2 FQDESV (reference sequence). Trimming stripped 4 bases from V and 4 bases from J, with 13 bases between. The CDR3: CASSSQGGGTEAFF. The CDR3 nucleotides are TGTGCCAGCAGCTCCCAGGGAGGCGGCACTGAAGCTTTCTTT.

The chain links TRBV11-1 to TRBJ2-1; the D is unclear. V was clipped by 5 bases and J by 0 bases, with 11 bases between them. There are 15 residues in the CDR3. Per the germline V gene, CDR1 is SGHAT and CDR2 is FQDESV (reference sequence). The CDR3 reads CASSLLVSSYNEQFF. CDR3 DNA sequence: TGTGCCAGCAGCCTGTTGGTGTCCTCCTACAATGAGCAGTTCTTC.

The DNA of the CDR3 is TGTGCCAGTAGCATCCCAGCGACAGCACTCAACTACGAGCAGTACTTC. This sequence encodes CASSIPATALNYEQYF. The rearrangement uses TRBV19 and TRBJ2-7; perhaps TRBD1 as D (5 bases). Germline V gives CDR1 LNHDA, CDR2 SQIVND (reference sequence). The CDR3 covers 16 residues. The ends were cut back, 6 bases at V and 3 bases at J, with 21 bases in the middle.

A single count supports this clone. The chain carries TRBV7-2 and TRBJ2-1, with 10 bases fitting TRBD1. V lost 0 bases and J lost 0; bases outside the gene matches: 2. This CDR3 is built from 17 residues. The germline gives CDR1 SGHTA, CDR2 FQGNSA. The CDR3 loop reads CASSLAGTGASYNEQFF. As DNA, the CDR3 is TGTGCCAGCAGCTTAGCCGGGACAGGGGCCTCCTACAATGAGCAGTTCTTC.

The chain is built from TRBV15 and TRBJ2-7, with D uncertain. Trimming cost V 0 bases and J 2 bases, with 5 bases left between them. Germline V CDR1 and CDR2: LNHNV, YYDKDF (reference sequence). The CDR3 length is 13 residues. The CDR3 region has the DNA TGTGCCACCAGCAGAGATCCACCCTACGAGCAGTACTTC. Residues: CATSRDPPYEQYF. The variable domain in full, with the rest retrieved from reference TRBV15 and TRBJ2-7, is DAMVIQNPRYQVTQFGKPVTLSCSQTLNHNVMYWYQQKSSQAPKLLFHYYDKDFNNEADTPDNFQSRRPNTSFCFLDIRSPGLGDTAMYLCATSRDPPYEQYFGPGTRLTVT.

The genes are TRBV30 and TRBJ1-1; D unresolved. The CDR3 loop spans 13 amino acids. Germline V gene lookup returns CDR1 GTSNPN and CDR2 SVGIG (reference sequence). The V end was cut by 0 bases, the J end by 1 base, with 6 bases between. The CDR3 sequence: CAWSVRENTEAFF. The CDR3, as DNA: TGTGCCTGGAGTGTACGGGAGAACACTGAAGCTTTCTTT.

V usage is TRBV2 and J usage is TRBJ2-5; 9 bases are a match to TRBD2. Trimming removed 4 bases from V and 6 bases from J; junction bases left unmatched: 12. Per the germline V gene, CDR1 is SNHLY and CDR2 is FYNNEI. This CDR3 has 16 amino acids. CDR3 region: CASSVQRLAEKKTQYF. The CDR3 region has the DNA TGTGCCAGCAGTGTACAAAGACTAGCGGAGAAGAAGACCCAGTACTTC.

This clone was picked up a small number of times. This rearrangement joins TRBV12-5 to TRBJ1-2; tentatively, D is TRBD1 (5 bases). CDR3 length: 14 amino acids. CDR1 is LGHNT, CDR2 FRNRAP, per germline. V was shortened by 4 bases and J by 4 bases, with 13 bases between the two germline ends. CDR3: CASGSSSGRYGYTF. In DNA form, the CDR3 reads TGTGCTAGTGGTTCCTCCTCGGGACGCTATGGCTACACCTTC.

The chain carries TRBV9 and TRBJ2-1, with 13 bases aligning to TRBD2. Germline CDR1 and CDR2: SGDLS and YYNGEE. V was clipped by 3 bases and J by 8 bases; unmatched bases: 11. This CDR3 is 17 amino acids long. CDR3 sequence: CASSGWPRTSGSDEQFF. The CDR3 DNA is TGTGCCAGCAGCGGCTGGCCAAGGACTAGCGGGAGTGATGAGCAGTTCTTC.

CDR3 region: CASSHVGGRYGYTF. The DNA of the CDR3 is TGTGCCAGCAGCCACGTTGGGGGGCGCTATGGCTACACCTTC. This chain uses TRBV5-6 with TRBJ1-2, with D perhaps matching TRBD1 (6 bases). The germline V gene has CDR1 SGHDT and CDR2 YYEEEE. V lost 4 bases and J 4 bases, leaving 14 bases between the germline ends. The CDR3 runs to 14 residues. Using reference TRBV5-6 and TRBJ1-2 for the parts outside the CDR3, the full variable domain is DAGVTQSPTHLIKTRGQQVTLRCSPKSGHDTVSWYQQALGQGPQFIFQYYEEEERQRGNFPDRFSGHQFPNYSSELNVNALLLGDSALYLCASSHVGGRYGYTFGSGTRLTVV.

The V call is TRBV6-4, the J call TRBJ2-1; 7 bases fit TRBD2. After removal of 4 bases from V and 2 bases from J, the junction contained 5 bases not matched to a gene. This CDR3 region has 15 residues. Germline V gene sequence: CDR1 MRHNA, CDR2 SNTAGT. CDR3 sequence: CASSASSGAYNEQFF. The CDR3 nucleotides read TGTGCCAGCAGTGCCTCTAGCGGAGCCTACAATGAGCAGTTCTTC.

The CDR3 bases are TGTGCCAGCAGTGAATGGACAGGGTGGTCCTACGAGCAGTACTTC. Its protein is CASSEWTGWSYEQYF. This chain connects TRBV6-1 to TRBJ2-7, with TRBD1 matching over 8 bases. This CDR3 region has 15 residues. The trim removed 2 bases at V and 1 base at J, leaving 4 bases unmatched. Germline-derived CDR1 and CDR2 are MNHNS and SASEGT.

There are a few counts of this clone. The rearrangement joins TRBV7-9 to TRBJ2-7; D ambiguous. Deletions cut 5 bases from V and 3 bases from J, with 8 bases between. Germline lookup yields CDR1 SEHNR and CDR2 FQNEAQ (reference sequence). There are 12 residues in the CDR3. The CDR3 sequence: CASSPTDYEQYF. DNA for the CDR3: TGTGCCAGCAGCCCGACGGACTACGAGCAGTACTTC. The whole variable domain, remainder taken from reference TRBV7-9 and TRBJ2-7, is DTGVSQNPRHKITKRGQNVTFRCDPISEHNRLYWYRQTLGQGPEFLTYFQNEAQLEKSRLLSDRFSAERPKGSFSTLEIQRTEQGDSAMYLCASSPTDYEQYFGPGTRLTVT.